Each of the 9 T cell receptor beta chains below was sequenced from the same sample in a study of OX40 agonist ivuxolimab in advanced cancers. Sequenced by immunoSEQ multiplex PCR; TCRdb stores in-frame clones only, minus some. Of under 50,000 clones listed, roughly 86% were seen once; the top ten hold about 7.8%. The sequenced sample was CD4+ or CD8+ T cells sorted from blood, obtained in a trial of the OX40 agonist ivuxolimab. Receptor source: an adult with an advanced solid tumor such as melanoma, head and neck, liver or kidney cancer.

With respect to this clone: A much larger clone lies one base from this, so it may be a read error. Other DNA sequences within the sample encode an identical CDR3. CDR3 coding DNA: TGTGCCAGCAGTTTTCGTGGGACCGGGGAGCTGTTTTTT. Translating gives CASSFRGTGELFF. The chain combines TRBV28 with TRBJ2-2; D gene ambiguous. V lost 3 bases to trimming and J lost 5 bases, with 7 bases between them. The CDR3 totals 13 residues. Germline CDR1 MDHEN, CDR2 SYDVKM.

The J gene is TRBJ2-7, the V gene TRBV6-1, with 7 bases lining up with TRBD1. V gave up 6 bases and J gave up 6 bases; unmatched junction bases: 8. The CDR3 is made up of 13 amino acids. The germline CDR1 and CDR2 sequences are MNHNS and SASEGT. The CDR3 nucleotides read TGTGCCAGCAGCGACTCTGACAGGGCCGAGCAGTACTTC. It translates to CASSDSDRAEQYF.

The gene calls are TRBV28 and TRBJ1-1, with a weak D call TRBD1 (6 bases). Trimming removed 5 bases at V and 7 bases at J, with 11 bases between. The CDR3 is 12 residues long. The germline V gene encodes CDR1 MDHEN and CDR2 SYDVKM. The CDR3 reads CASSRQALEAFF. In nucleotides, the CDR3 is TGTGCCAGCAGTCGACAGGCCCTTGAAGCTTTCTTT.

The chain couples TRBV7-9 to TRBJ2-7, with 9 bases aligning to TRBD1. J lost 4 bases, V lost 1 base, and 2 bases had no gene match. This CDR3 comprises 14 residues. Germline V CDR1 and CDR2: SEHNR, FQNEAQ (reference sequence). CDR3 coding DNA: TGTGCCAGCAGCTTAGGGACAGGGGTGTACGAGCAGTACTTC. Translating gives CASSLGTGVYEQYF.

The rearrangement links TRBV10-3 to TRBJ1-5, with unresolved D. Deletions cut 6 bases from V and 0 bases from J, with 3 bases between. In germline, CDR1 is ENHRY, CDR2 SYGVKD. This CDR3 region has 12 residues. The CDR3 spells CAIRDSNQPQHF. The CDR3 DNA reads TGTGCCATCAGGGATAGCAATCAGCCCCAGCATTTT.

The chain carries TRBV18 and TRBJ2-7; D may be TRBD1 or TRBD2 (5 bases each). The CDR3 length is 12 residues. Trimming took off 5 bases at V and 3 bases at J, with 8 bases between the two ends. Germline CDR1 is KGHSH and CDR2 is LQKENI. CDR3 sequence reads: CASSGDVYEQYF. CDR3 in DNA: TGTGCCAGCTCAGGGGACGTCTACGAGCAGTACTTC.

This chain connects TRBV2 to TRBJ1-2; D is unresolved. The CDR3 is 12 amino acids. Germline CDR1 is SNHLY and CDR2 is FYNNEI. V was clipped by 7 bases and J by 7 bases, with 13 bases between them. This CDR3 is CASMSEGGGYTF. CDR3 DNA: TGTGCCAGCATGAGCGAGGGCGGTGGCTACACCTTC.

V and J are TRBV10-3 and TRBJ1-1; 7 bases map to TRBD1. This CDR3 region has 14 residues. In germline, CDR1 is ENHRY, CDR2 SYGVKD. Trimming cost V 6 bases and J 3 bases; bases outside gene matches: 7. As DNA, the CDR3 is TGTGCCATCAGCGACAGGGTCTCGGACACTGAAGCTTTCTTT. Residues: CAISDRVSDTEAFF.

V and J are TRBV18 and TRBJ1-5; 7 nucleotides align to TRBD1. The CDR3 covers 16 residues. CDR1 and CDR2 (germline): KGHSH, LQKENI. Trimming at V came to 6 bases and at J to 5 bases, leaving 13 bases not matched to a gene. The CDR3 sequence: CASSGGGQGVYQPQHF. The DNA of the CDR3 is TGTGCCAGCTCGGGAGGGGGCCAGGGGGTCTATCAGCCCCAGCATTTT. The complete variable domain, with remaining parts taken from reference TRBV18 and TRBJ1-5, reads NAGVMQNPRHLVRRRGQEARLRCSPMKGHSHVYWYRQLPEEGLKFMVYLQKENIIDESGMPKERFSAEFPKEGPSILRIQQVVRGDSAAYFCASSGGGQGVYQPQHFGDGTRLSIL.